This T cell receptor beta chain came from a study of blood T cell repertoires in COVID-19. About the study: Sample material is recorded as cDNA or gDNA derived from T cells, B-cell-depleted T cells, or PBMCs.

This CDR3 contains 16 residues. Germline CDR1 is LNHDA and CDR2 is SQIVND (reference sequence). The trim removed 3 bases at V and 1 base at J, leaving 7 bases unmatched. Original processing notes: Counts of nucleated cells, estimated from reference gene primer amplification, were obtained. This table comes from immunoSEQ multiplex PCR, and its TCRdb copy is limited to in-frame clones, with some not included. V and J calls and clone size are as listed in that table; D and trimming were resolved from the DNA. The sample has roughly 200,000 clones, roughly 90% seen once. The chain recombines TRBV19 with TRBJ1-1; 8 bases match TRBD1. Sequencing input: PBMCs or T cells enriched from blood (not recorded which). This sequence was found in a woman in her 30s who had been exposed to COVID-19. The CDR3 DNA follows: TGTGCCAGTAGTATTTTTCAGGGGGCGGGGAACACTGAAGCTTTCTTT. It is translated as CASSIFQGAGNTEAFF.